This note documents a single T cell receptor (beta chain) sequence. The data stem from a study of blood T cell repertoires in COVID-19. Germline V gene data show CDR1 as KGHDR and CDR2 as SFDVKD. Trimming pared 3 bases from V and 6 bases from J, leaving 13 bases between. The CDR3 is made up of 15 amino acids. In the authors' methods: Reference gene primers were amplified, and this amplification served to estimate nucleated cell counts. Assay: immunoSEQ multiplex PCR; the TCRdb copy retains only in-frame clones and omits some. V and J calls and clone size are given by that table; D and trimming were obtained from the DNA. The sample holds almost 400,000 clones, more than 75% seen once. Adults between about 18 and 89 years of age took part from under 30 US areas.

The sequence came from a woman aged 25 to 45 with acute COVID-19. Sequencing used PBMCs or T cells enriched from blood (not recorded which). The chain joins TRBV24-1 to TRBJ2-2, with D perhaps matching TRBD2 (5 bases). As DNA, the CDR3 is TGTGCCACCAGTGATCCTAAGAGAGGGCCCGGGGAGCTGTTTTTT. It is translated as CATSDPKRGPGELFF.